This paragraph reports one TCR beta chain. The antigen is undetermined. Only in-frame clones appear in the TCRdb table, and some are missing; sequencing was by immunoSEQ multiplex PCR. Of 200,000 or so clones detected, around nine tenths appear once; the ten largest clones hold around 1%. This sample was included in a study of cytomegalovirus exposure and HLA in healthy donors. Study-level findings and limits: Cytomegalovirus status was reportedly diagnosed by the classifier with high specificity and sensitivity. The study put 150 to 200 TCR beta chains on its list as cytomegalovirus-associated. Many donors carried some public TCRs, although rarity characterized most TCR sequences.

This TCR came from a woman aged 18-29 years in good health and CMV-seronegative. Sequences were obtained from PBMCs.

Here the CDR3 DNA reads TGTGCCAGCAGCTCGGGGACAGGGAGAGAGACCCAGTACTTC. Residues: CASSSGTGRETQYF. The V gene is TRBV7-7, the J gene TRBJ2-5; the match to TRBD1 covers 9 bases. Germline CDR1 reads SSHAT; CDR2 reads FNYEAQ (reference sequence). The CDR3 spans 14 residues. With V trimmed by 4 bases and J by 4 bases, 4 bases remained unmatched.